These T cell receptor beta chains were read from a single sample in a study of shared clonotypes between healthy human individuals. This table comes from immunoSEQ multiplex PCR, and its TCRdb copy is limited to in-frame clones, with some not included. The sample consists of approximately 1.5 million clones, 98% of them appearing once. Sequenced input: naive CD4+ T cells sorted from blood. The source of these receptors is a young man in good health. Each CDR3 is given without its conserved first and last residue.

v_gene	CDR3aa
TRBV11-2	ASSLVPGSNYGYT
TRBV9	ASTPDSSSYEQY
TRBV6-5	ATNSLSYNEQF
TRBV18	ASSPPGLNTEAF
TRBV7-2	ASSLYNRAQY
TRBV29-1	SVEEGGWTQY
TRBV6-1	ASSETRKSMSYT
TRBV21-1	ASSNRGQGLSTGELF
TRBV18	ASSPLTSGFSYNEQF
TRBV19	ATQGAYEQY
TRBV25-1	ASSAASGKWTDTQY
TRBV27	ASSQLSGSPSYEQY
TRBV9	ASSPTVNTEAF
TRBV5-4	ASSIEQGLNYGYT
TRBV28	ASSAQQGARQETQY
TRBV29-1	SVLAGAVSDEQF
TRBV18	ASSRAGDNYGYT
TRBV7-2	ASSVTPGQNNEQF
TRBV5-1	ASSLAGNYGYT
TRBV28	ASSLYDEQF
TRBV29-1	SVGPTGGGYEQY
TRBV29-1	SVRFLAAYNEQF
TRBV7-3	ASSPRRSKSINEQF
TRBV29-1	SVAGENTEAF
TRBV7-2	ASSLGPWDEQY
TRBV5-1	ASSSGVGQSLSGNTIY
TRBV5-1	ASGGVGYGYT
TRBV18	ASTPLNETQY
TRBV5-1	ASSLEAGAETQY
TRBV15	ATSRAGETQY
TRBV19	ASTVSGGSNQPQH
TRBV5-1	ASRGTGVSYNEQF
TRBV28	ASSTGVTEAF
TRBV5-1	ASSADSNQPQH
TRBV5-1	ASSLVPGVTDTQY
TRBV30	AWGATGVLTEAF
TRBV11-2	ASSLGLASTGELF
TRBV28	ASRGGGSQH